A single sample is the source of the 25 T cell receptor beta chains below, sequenced in a study of T-cell memory formation after mild COVID-19. TCRdb called the 5' RACE reads again in MiXCR, with one record for every CDR3 protein. Seen here are 430,000 or so distinct CDR3 sequences, roughly 25% observed once, and the top ten hold around an eighth. Input material: PBMCs or a T cell subset sorted from them (not recorded which). These receptors came from an adult woman who had mild COVID-19 (a few samples of this study predate the infection). Cell type and time point are not known.

V is TRBV5-1 and J is TRBJ2-7; D is unclear. The length of the CDR3 is 14 residues. CDR1 is SGHRS, CDR2 YFSETQ, per germline. The V end was cut by 5 bases, the J end by 0 bases, with 12 bases between. In DNA, the CDR3 is TGCGCCAGCAGTTTAGACACTACCTCCTACGAGCAGTACTTC. Encoded protein: CASSLDTTSYEQYF.

The genes are TRBV7-2 and TRBJ1-5; D possibly corresponds to TRBD1 (5 bases). Deletions cut 1 base from V and 0 bases from J, with 19 bases between. The CDR3 length is 19 residues. Per the germline V gene, CDR1 is SGHTA and CDR2 is FQGNSA. As DNA, the CDR3 is TGTGCCAGCAGCTTAGGTGTAACCCAGGGTATTATTAGCAATCAGCCCCAGCATTTT. Translating gives CASSLGVTQGIISNQPQHF.

The table lists this clonotype with a few counts. The V gene is TRBV15, the J gene TRBJ2-7; tentative D call: TRBD2 (6 bases). CDR1 is LNHNV and CDR2 is YYDKDF in the germline V gene (reference sequence). V shed 6 bases and J shed 0 bases, with 9 bases lying between them. This CDR3 spans 13 amino acids. The CDR3 sequence is CATSIGGSYEQYF. Written as DNA, the CDR3 is TGTGCCACCAGTATCGGGGGCTCCTACGAGCAGTACTTC.

The chain is built from TRBV2 and TRBJ1-1, with 7 bases matching TRBD1. CDR1 SNHLY and CDR2 FYNNEI come from the germline V gene. V gave up 3 bases and J gave up 3 bases; unmatched junction bases: 4. This CDR3 is 14 amino acids long. This CDR3 is CASSDPTGYTEAFF. CDR3 nucleotide sequence: TGTGCCAGCAGTGACCCGACAGGGTACACTGAAGCTTTCTTT.

This clonotype showed up just a few times. The chain uses TRBV7-9 and TRBJ2-1; 14 nucleotides match TRBD2. The CDR3 totals 15 residues. Per germline, CDR1 SEHNR and CDR2 FQNEAQ (reference sequence). V gave up 4 bases and J gave up 9 bases; unmatched junction bases: 5. The CDR3 is CASSSTSGRVSEQFF. The CDR3 bases are TGTGCCAGCAGCTCGACTAGCGGGAGGGTTTCTGAGCAGTTCTTC.

The sample holds many counts of this clonotype. This rearrangement joins TRBV7-9 to TRBJ2-7, with 14 bases aligning to TRBD2. The V and J ends lost 4 bases and 7 bases, in that order; junction bases with no gene match: 15. The germline gives CDR1 SEHNR, CDR2 FQNEAQ (reference sequence). This CDR3 is 18 amino acids long. The CDR3 nucleotides are TGTGCCAGCAGCTCCGGGACTAGCGGGAGAGGGTTGCCTTGGGAGCAGTACTTC. Amino acids: CASSSGTSGRGLPWEQYF.

The chain couples TRBV12-3 or TRBV12-4 to TRBJ1-1; D is perhaps TRBD1 (5 bases). The CDR3 has 13 residues. Trimming shortened V by 8 bases and J by 1 base, and 11 bases separated the two germline ends. The CDR3 DNA reads TGTGCCAGCCGCAAAACAGGGAACACTGAAGCTTTCTTT. Amino acid sequence: CASRKTGNTEAFF.

The chain combines TRBV4-1 with TRBJ2-1; D perhaps matches TRBD1 (5 bases). V gave up 1 base and J gave up 4 bases, with 11 bases separating them. The CDR3 length is 15 residues. CDR1 is MGHRA and CDR2 is YSYEKL in the germline V gene. CDR3 sequence reads: CASSQGTITYNEQFF. The CDR3 DNA is TGCGCCAGCAGCCAAGGGACAATTACTTACAATGAGCAGTTCTTC.

The V gene is TRBV7-9, the J gene TRBJ2-2; D may be TRBD1 (7 bases). Germline V gene lookup returns CDR1 SEHNR and CDR2 FQNEAQ (reference sequence). This CDR3 has 17 amino acids. V was trimmed by 0 bases and J by 4 bases, leaving 15 bases between them. For the CDR3, the DNA is TGTGCCAGCAGCTTAGCCAGGGGGGTTAGCCGCACCGGGGAGCTGTTTTTT. Translated: CASSLARGVSRTGELFF.

This clonotype was counted only a few times. This chain uses TRBV30 with TRBJ2-5; D gene unclear. Germline CDR1 reads GTSNPN; CDR2 reads SVGIG (reference sequence). Trimming took 7 bases from V and 2 from J, leaving 11 bases between them. CDR3 length: 12 residues. CDR3 loop: CASPGPQETQYF. CDR3 bases: TGTGCCTCCCCTGGACCACAAGAGACCCAGTACTTC. The full variable domain, with the rest looked up from reference TRBV30 and TRBJ2-5, is SQTIHQWPATLVQPVGSPLSLECTVEGTSNPNLYWYRQAAGRGLQLLFYSVGIGQISSEVPQNLSASRPQDRQFILSSKKLLLSDSGFYLCASPGPQETQYFGPGTRLLVL.

The chain uses TRBV4-3 and TRBJ2-1, with unresolved D. CDR1 is LGHNA and CDR2 is YSLEER in the germline V gene. Trimming pared 0 bases from V and 7 bases from J, leaving 13 bases between. CDR3 size: 15 residues. CDR3: CASSQEDVGRNEQFF. The CDR3, as DNA: TGCGCCAGCAGCCAAGAGGACGTAGGTAGGAATGAGCAGTTCTTC.

This rearrangement joins TRBV15 to TRBJ2-5; D ambiguous. Germline CDR1 LNHNV, CDR2 YYDKDF (reference sequence). The ends were cut back, 1 base at V and 4 bases at J, with 1 base in the middle. There are 11 residues in the CDR3. CDR3 coding DNA: TGTGCCACCAGCAGAGGAGAGACCCAGTACTTC. Its protein product is CATSRGETQYF.

The table lists this clonotype with a few counts. The chain joins TRBV11-2 to TRBJ2-3; D remains unclear. Trimming removed 5 bases at V and 2 bases at J, with 8 bases between. The germline V gene has CDR1 SGHAT and CDR2 FQNNGV. This CDR3 has 13 residues. The CDR3 here is CASSTAITDTQYF. The CDR3 DNA is TGTGCCAGCAGCACAGCCATCACAGATACGCAGTATTTT.

This clonotype has at least ten counts. The chain employs TRBV29-1 and TRBJ2-3; 7 positions match TRBD1. The germline V gene has CDR1 SQVTM and CDR2 ANQGSEA. Losses at the gene ends were 3 bases for V and 0 bases for J; bases not matched to a gene: 3. The CDR3 extends over 14 amino acids. CDR3 in DNA: TGCAGCGTTGACAGGGACAGCAGCACAGATACGCAGTATTTT. This sequence encodes CSVDRDSSTDTQYF.

This clonotype appeared a few times. V and J are TRBV20-1 and TRBJ2-2; D might be TRBD1 or TRBD2, each matching 5 bases. Trimming pared 6 bases from V and 1 base from J, leaving 18 bases between. From germline, CDR1 is DFQATT and CDR2 SNEGSKA (reference sequence). The length of the CDR3 is 16 residues. CDR3 nucleotides: TGCAGTGCCTCTCTCCCGGGACGGGGGAACACCGGGGAGCTGTTTTTT. Protein sequence: CSASLPGRGNTGELFF.

This clonotype was seen a few times. V and J are TRBV24-1 and TRBJ2-5; TRBD2 might be the D (5 bases). CDR3 size: 14 residues. The germline gives CDR1 KGHDR, CDR2 SFDVKD. V was shortened by 4 bases and J by 4 bases, with 12 bases between the two germline ends. CDR3 loop: CATSDRGRGETQYF. In DNA form, the CDR3 reads TGTGCCACCAGTGACCGCGGACGGGGAGAGACCCAGTACTTC.

The chain uses TRBV12-3 or TRBV12-4 and TRBJ1-1; the D is unclear. V was shortened by 3 bases and J by 6 bases, with 20 bases between the two germline ends. The CDR3 loop spans 16 amino acids. This chain's CDR3 is CASSFPRPPGLSEAFF. As DNA, the CDR3 is TGTGCCAGCAGTTTCCCCAGGCCACCTGGACTCTCTGAAGCTTTCTTT.

This clonotype was picked up a small number of times. V usage is TRBV29-1 and J usage is TRBJ2-7, with TRBD2 matching over 7 bases. Germline CDR1 is SQVTM and CDR2 is ANQGSEA. V lost 0 bases, J lost 0 bases, and 8 bases stayed unmatched. The CDR3 covers 16 residues. The CDR3 spells CSVEDLGGEGSYEQYF. The CDR3 DNA follows: TGCAGCGTTGAAGATCTTGGGGGGGAGGGCTCCTACGAGCAGTACTTC.

This chain uses TRBV4-3 with TRBJ2-7; D tentatively fits TRBD1 or TRBD2 (5 bases each). The CDR3 runs to 16 residues. Germline CDR1 LGHNA, CDR2 YSLEER. V was cut by 4 bases and J by 3 bases, with 19 bases left in between. This CDR3 is CASSLSRGPLGYEQYF. The CDR3 coding sequence is TGCGCCAGCAGCCTATCACGGGGCCCGCTAGGCTACGAGCAGTACTTC.

For this clonotype: A much larger clone lies one base from this, so it may be a read error. The CDR3 DNA reads as TGTGCCAGCAGTTTATTCGCTGAAGCTTTCTTT. Translation: CASSLFAEAFF. This chain links TRBV12-3 or TRBV12-4 with TRBJ1-1; no definite D call. The CDR3 totals 11 residues. Between the trimmed V and J ends, which lost 2 bases and 6 bases, there was a span of 4 bases.

This clonotype was recorded a few times. The chain employs TRBV10-3 and TRBJ2-1, with a possible D match to TRBD2 (6 bases). The CDR3 runs 16 residues. V shed 0 bases and J shed 4 bases, with 13 bases lying between them. In germline, CDR1 is ENHRY, CDR2 SYGVKD. CDR3 sequence (DNA): TGTGCCATCAGTGAGTCCGCTGCGGGAACATACAATGAGCAGTTCTTC. Translating it yields CAISESAAGTYNEQFF.

The chain has TRBV10-3 and TRBJ1-5; D ambiguous. Germline values: CDR1 ENHRY, CDR2 SYGVKD. The length of the CDR3 is 15 residues. The V end was cut by 0 bases, the J end by 4 bases, with 10 bases between. CDR3 nucleotides: TGTGCCATCAGTGAGTCGTCAGGAAGGAATCAGCCCCAGCATTTT. Translated: CAISESSGRNQPQHF.

The V and J genes are TRBV10-3 and TRBJ2-5; 11 nucleotides line up with TRBD2. CDR3 length equals 15 residues. V lost 4 bases, J lost 2 bases, and 3 bases stayed unmatched. Germline V lookup: CDR1 ENHRY, CDR2 SYGVKD. CDR3 bases: TGTGCCATCAGTGGCCTAGCGGGGGGACAAGAGACCCAGTACTTC. Amino acid sequence: CAISGLAGGQETQYF.

This chain joins TRBV11-3 and TRBJ2-1; 10 bases match TRBD2. CDR3 length: 14 residues. CDR1 is SGHNT, CDR2 YENEEA, per germline. J gave up 3 bases and V 7 bases, and 3 bases lay outside the gene matches. The CDR3 sequence is CASTLAGIYNEQFF. The DNA for the CDR3 is TGTGCCAGCACACTAGCGGGGATCTACAATGAGCAGTTCTTC.

The chain is built from TRBV7-9 and TRBJ2-7; 12 nucleotides align to TRBD1. The J segment lost 7 bases and the V segment lost 2 bases, leaving 12 bases of the junction unmatched. This CDR3 region has 17 residues. Germline CDR1 SEHNR, CDR2 FQNEAQ (reference sequence). The CDR3 is CASSLSVGGTGGREQYF. The DNA of the CDR3 is TGTGCCAGCAGCTTATCGGTCGGCGGGACAGGGGGCCGGGAGCAGTACTTC.